This entry lists 13 T cell receptor beta chains sequenced from one sample in a study of cytomegalovirus exposure and HLA in healthy donors. PCR amplification relied on 60 Vbeta primers (plus 13 Jbeta primers). Libraries were prepared by immunoSEQ multiplex PCR; TCRdb keeps only in-frame clonotypes and omits some of them. Seen here are roughly 160,000 clones, 65% to 80% observed once, and the top ten hold 2.1%. The material sequenced was PBMCs. The receptors here all came from a man in his forties in good health and CMV-seronegative.

The chain has TRBV5-6 and TRBJ1-1, with D uncertain. This CDR3 is built from 12 residues. V dropped 4 bases and J dropped 8 bases, with 12 bases sitting between them. The germline V gene has CDR1 SGHDT and CDR2 YYEEEE. The CDR3 sequence is CASSPIGWEAFF. The CDR3 nucleotides are TGTGCCAGCAGCCCAATCGGGTGGGAAGCTTTCTTT.

This clone was seen only a few times. The CDR3 reads CASSLGAGGVPEAFF. The CDR3, as DNA: TGTGCCAGCAGCTTAGGGGCGGGCGGGGTCCCTGAAGCTTTCTTT. The V and J genes are TRBV7-9 and TRBJ1-1, with D unresolved. This CDR3 is 15 amino acids long. Germline assignment: CDR1 SEHNR and CDR2 FQNEAQ (reference sequence). Trimming shortened V by 1 base and J by 6 bases, and 15 bases separated the two germline ends.

V gene TRBV6-4 combines with J gene TRBJ2-6; 11 bases fit TRBD1. Trimming cost V 4 bases and J 2 bases; bases outside gene matches: 1. The CDR3 runs 16 residues. CDR1 MRHNA and CDR2 SNTAGT come from the germline V gene. This CDR3 is CASSGTGGAGANVLTF. For the CDR3, the DNA is TGTGCCAGCAGTGGGACAGGGGGCGCTGGGGCCAACGTCCTGACTTTC.

V and J are TRBV6-5 and TRBJ2-3; 8 bases align to TRBD2. The CDR3 spans 16 residues. Trimming at V came to 1 base and at J to 4 bases, leaving 7 bases not matched to a gene. The germline V gene encodes CDR1 MNHEY and CDR2 SVGAGI. The CDR3 here is CASSYWGGRRPDTQYF. DNA of the CDR3: TGTGCCAGCAGTTACTGGGGCGGGAGGAGGCCAGATACGCAGTATTTT.

The V and J genes are TRBV28 and TRBJ1-5; 7 bases map to TRBD1. Trimming cost V 5 bases and J 3 bases; bases outside gene matches: 10. The V gene's germline CDR1 is MDHEN and CDR2 SYDVKM. The CDR3 runs to 16 residues. In nucleotides, the CDR3 is TGTGCCAGCAGTCAAGTTGACAGGGCTAACAATCAGCCCCAGCATTTT. It yields the protein CASSQVDRANNQPQHF.

V and J are TRBV30 and TRBJ2-1; 7 bases align to TRBD2. V lost 7 bases and J lost 13; bases outside the gene matches: 10. Germline-derived CDR1 and CDR2 are GTSNPN and SVGIG (reference sequence). CDR3 length: 11 residues. CDR3 bases: TGTGCCTTTGGTCCTAGCGGTCTTCAGTTCTTC. Translating it yields CAFGPSGLQFF. Variable domain in full (rest from reference TRBV30 and TRBJ2-1): SQTIHQWPATLVQPVGSPLSLECTVEGTSNPNLYWYRQAAGRGLQLLFYSVGIGQISSEVPQNLSASRPQDRQFILSSKKLLLSDSGFYLCAFGPSGLQFFGPGTRLTVL.

This chain uses TRBV7-8 with TRBJ2-7, with 9 bases matching TRBD2. The J call may not be correct, given that the DNA end is closer to TRBJ2-1. This CDR3 spans 16 amino acids. CDR1 SGHVS and CDR2 FQNEAQ come from the germline V gene. The CDR3 loop reads CASSISPGAGGYEQFF. The DNA for the CDR3 is TGTGCCAGCAGCATAAGTCCGGGAGCGGGAGGCTATGAGCAGTTCTTC.

This rearrangement joins TRBV7-2 to TRBJ2-1; tentative D call: TRBD2 (5 bases). Germline CDR1 and CDR2: SGHTA and FQGNSA. The CDR3 totals 14 residues. V was pared by 1 base and J by 6 bases, with 10 bases between. The CDR3 nucleotides are TGTGCCAGCAGCTTAGGGCCTGCGGGCAATGAGCAGTTCTTC. It translates to CASSLGPAGNEQFF.

The CDR3 bases are TGTGCCTGGAGTGTACAAGGACTAGCGGAGCAGTTCTTC. The encoded protein is CAWSVQGLAEQFF. The chain recombines TRBV30 with TRBJ2-1; 9 positions match TRBD2. CDR1 and CDR2 (germline): GTSNPN, SVGIG (reference sequence). The J segment lost 10 bases and the V segment lost 0 bases, leaving 4 bases of the junction unmatched. The CDR3 loop spans 13 amino acids. Filled out from reference TRBV30 and TRBJ2-1, the complete variable domain reads SQTIHQWPATLVQPVGSPLSLECTVEGTSNPNLYWYRQAAGRGLQLLFYSVGIGQISSEVPQNLSASRPQDRQFILSSKKLLLSDSGFYLCAWSVQGLAEQFFGPGTRLTVL.

This sequence joins TRBV2 and TRBJ2-2; D is undetermined. Trimming took 1 base from V and 4 from J, leaving 4 bases between them. This CDR3 has 13 amino acids. Germline V gene sequence: CDR1 SNHLY, CDR2 FYNNEI. The CDR3 DNA sequence: TGTGCCAGCAGTGAAGACATCACCGGGGAGCTGTTTTTT. It encodes CASSEDITGELFF.

In its sample, this clone was seen once. The rearrangement links TRBV6-5 to TRBJ1-5; possible D gene TRBD1, 6 bases. This CDR3 region has 15 residues. Looked up from germline, CDR1 is MNHEY and CDR2 is SVGAGI. V shed 6 bases and J shed 4 bases, with 16 bases lying between them. In DNA form, the CDR3 reads TGTGCCAGCAGGCCCAACAGGGCCGGAAATCAGCCCCAGCATTTT. This gives the protein CASRPNRAGNQPQHF.

V usage is TRBV6-1 and J usage is TRBJ2-1; 7 nucleotides line up with TRBD1. V trimming: 5 bases; J trimming: 7 bases; junction bases outside the gene matches: 8. The germline gives CDR1 MNHNS, CDR2 SASEGT. This CDR3 contains 14 residues. The CDR3 here is CASSPSGRGNEQFF. The CDR3 coding sequence is TGTGCCAGCAGTCCCTCGGGCAGGGGGAATGAGCAGTTCTTC.

The chain recombines TRBV5-4 with TRBJ2-7, with 7 bases identical to TRBD1. The CDR3 is 15 amino acids. Germline CDR1 reads SGHNT; CDR2 reads YYREEE (reference sequence). V lost 4 bases to trimming and J lost 5 bases; unmatched junction nucleotides: 12. The CDR3 spells CASSPTGPLAHEQYF. CDR3 nucleotides: TGTGCCAGCAGCCCGACAGGGCCTCTTGCCCACGAGCAGTACTTC.